A single sample is the source of the 10 T cell receptor beta chains below, sequenced in a study of cytomegalovirus exposure and HLA in healthy donors. It was with 60 Vbeta and 13 Jbeta primers that the PCR ran. Generated by immunoSEQ multiplex PCR, the TCRdb table keeps only in-frame clones and is missing some. The data hold roughly 100,000 clones, with around four fifths observed a single time. Sequencing was performed on PBMCs. The receptors derive from a middle-aged man in good health and CMV-seronegative.

In regard to this clone: Other DNA sequences in this sample translate to the same CDR3. The J gene is TRBJ1-1, the V gene TRBV18, with TRBD1 as a possible D gene (5 bases). The CDR3 runs to 14 residues. V was clipped by 2 bases and J by 1 base, with 8 bases between them. Germline CDR1 and CDR2: KGHSH and LQKENI. The CDR3 DNA follows: TGTGCCAGCTCACCATCAGGGCGGAACACTGAAGCTTTCTTT. Encoded protein: CASSPSGRNTEAFF.

V is TRBV14 and J is TRBJ2-3, with D maybe TRBD2 (6 bases). CDR1 is SGHDN, CDR2 FVKESK, per germline. V lost 3 bases and J lost 2, with 18 bases in between. The length of the CDR3 is 17 residues. The CDR3 reads CASSHWQGPGDTDTQYF. Here the CDR3 DNA reads TGTGCCAGCAGCCACTGGCAGGGACCGGGGGACACAGATACGCAGTATTTT.

Note on this clone: The sample has other DNA sequences that encode this CDR3 too. The V gene is TRBV28, the J gene TRBJ2-7; TRBD2 matches 8 bases. V was pared by 2 bases and J by 1 base, with 1 base of the junction left unmatched. This CDR3 has 14 residues. Germline V CDR1 and CDR2: MDHEN, SYDVKM. As DNA, the CDR3 is TGTGCCAGCAGTTTAAGCGGGAGATCCTACGAGCAGTACTTC. Translating gives CASSLSGRSYEQYF.

The chain has TRBV2 and TRBJ2-5; 7 nucleotides line up with TRBD2. The CDR3 contains 14 residues. Germline-derived CDR1 and CDR2 are SNHLY and FYNNEI. V was clipped by 6 bases and J by 5 bases; unmatched bases: 9. In DNA form, the CDR3 reads TGTGCCAGCAGGGTACCTGGGCGGGAGGAGACCCAGTACTTC. Encoded protein: CASRVPGREETQYF.

V gene TRBV7-2 combines with J gene TRBJ1-1, with D unresolved. The CDR3 loop spans 17 amino acids. Germline V lookup: CDR1 SGHTA, CDR2 FQGNSA. V was pared by 0 bases and J by 0 bases, with 14 bases between. The CDR3 DNA sequence: TGTGCCAGCAGCTTAGCGCCCCCAGGAACCATGAACACTGAAGCTTTCTTT. It codes for CASSLAPPGTMNTEAFF.

The chain employs TRBV7-2 and TRBJ1-5; D gene ambiguous. Per germline, CDR1 SGHTA and CDR2 FQGNSA. The CDR3 covers 14 residues. V lost 5 bases and J lost 7, with 15 bases in between. The CDR3, as DNA: TGTGCCAGCAGCGCGGGATTCACAAACCAGCCCCAGCATTTT. It specifies CASSAGFTNQPQHF.

V is TRBV7-9 and J is TRBJ1-1; tentatively, D is TRBD1 (6 bases). Trimming left V 2 bases short and J 7 bases short, with 14 bases between. This CDR3 has 14 amino acids. The germline CDR1 and CDR2 sequences are SEHNR and FQNEAQ (reference sequence). The CDR3 region has the DNA TGTGCCAGCAGCTTAACAAATGGACAGATTGAAGCTTTCTTT. It specifies CASSLTNGQIEAFF.

The V gene is TRBV7-2, the J gene TRBJ2-5; D gene unclear. Germline assignment: CDR1 SGHTA and CDR2 FQGNSA. CDR3 size: 18 residues. Trimming stripped 7 bases from V and 2 bases from J, with 26 bases between. CDR3 sequence (DNA): TGTGCCAGCACCTTTGGCGGATACCAAGGTTACTCTCAAGAGACCCAGTACTTC. Protein: CASTFGGYQGYSQETQYF. Based on the CDR3 plus reference TRBV7-2 and TRBJ2-5, the full variable domain is GAGVSQSPSNKVTEKGKDVELRCDPISGHTALYWYRQSLGQGLEFLIYFQGNSAPDKSGLPSDRFSAERTGGSVSTLTIQRTQQEDSAVYLCASTFGGYQGYSQETQYFGPGTRLLVL.

The chain couples TRBV5-1 to TRBJ2-7, with 7 positions matching TRBD2. J gave up 0 bases and V 5 bases, and 8 bases lay outside the gene matches. Germline V lookup: CDR1 SGHRS, CDR2 YFSETQ. The CDR3 length is 15 residues. DNA for the CDR3: TGCGCCAGCAGATCGGGGGGAGTTAACTCCTACGAGCAGTACTTC. Amino acid sequence: CASRSGGVNSYEQYF.

V and J are TRBV10-2 and TRBJ2-1; D is possibly TRBD2 (5 bases). The CDR3 spans 15 residues. The V gene lost 7 bases and the J gene lost 0 bases, with 13 bases spanning the gap. CDR1 WSHSY and CDR2 SAAADI come from the germline V gene. CDR3 nucleotides: TGCGCCAGCAAATTAGCGCAAAGCTCCTACAATGAGCAGTTCTTC. As protein: CASKLAQSSYNEQFF.